This T cell receptor (beta chain) was captured by sequencing in a study of cytotoxic CD8 clonotypes in ibrutinib-treated CLL. The protocol was immunoSEQ multiplex PCR, while the TCRdb copy is restricted to in-frame clones and leaves out a portion. The sample shows more than 110,000 clones, under 95% of them seen only once. Per the germline V gene, CDR1 is MGHRA and CDR2 is YSYEKL. Trimming removed 1 base from V and 0 bases from J; junction bases left unmatched: 16. The CDR3 has 20 residues. The TCR sequence derives from a human donor with chronic lymphocytic leukemia. This specimen consisted of PBMCs, obtained after 12 months of ibrutinib treatment. The chain couples TRBV4-1 to TRBJ2-3; the match to TRBD1 covers 7 bases. CDR3 sequence: CASSQAGDSLFGSSTDTQYF. The CDR3 nucleotides read TGCGCCAGCAGCCAAGCCGGGGACAGCCTTTTTGGCTCGAGCACAGATACGCAGTATTTT.